These T cell receptor beta chains were read from a single sample in a study of blood T cell repertoires in COVID-19. Using immunoSEQ multiplex PCR, the repertoire was profiled, and TCRdb retains in-frame clones only, with some absent. The table records 35,000 to 40,000 clones, approximately 90% of them present only once. Sequencing input: peripheral blood. These receptors all stem from a man between 65 and 80 years old with active COVID-19. Both conserved end residues are part of each CDR3. D genes are given only for firm matches. Expanded clones get a size class; other rows say once, few or many, or leave the size out.

clone_size	d_call	v_call	j_call	cdr3_aa	cdr3_nt
.	.	TRBV19	TRBJ1-2	CASMYRQRGYGYTF	TGTGCCAGTATGTATCGACAGAGAGGCTATGGCTACACCTTC
.	.	TRBV6-5	TRBJ1-5	CASSLDSGNQPQHF	TGTGCCAGCAGTCTCGACTCAGGGAATCAGCCCCAGCATTTT
.	TRBD1	TRBV18	TRBJ1-3	CASSLLDRAPGNTIYF	TGTGCCAGCTCACTACTGGACAGGGCGCCTGGAAACACCATATATTTT
once	.	TRBV29-1	TRBJ2-5	CSVARGETQYF	TGCAGCGTTGCCAGGGGCGAGACCCAGTACTTC
.	.	TRBV5-1	TRBJ2-2	CASSDGHRSTGELFF	TGCGCCAGCAGCGACGGACACCGGTCGACCGGGGAGCTGTTTTTT
.	.	TRBV5-8	TRBJ1-5	CASSFRQALPRNQPQHF	TGTGCCAGCAGCTTCAGACAGGCGCTTCCCCGCAATCAGCCCCAGCATTTT
.	TRBD1	TRBV29-1	TRBJ2-3	CSVGGQGRGGTDTQYF	TGCAGCGTTGGGGGACAGGGGAGAGGTGGCACAGATACGCAGTATTTT
.	TRBD1	TRBV5-1	TRBJ2-5	CASSLAQGWQETQYF	TGCGCCAGCAGCTTGGCACAGGGGTGGCAAGAGACCCAGTACTTC
.	.	TRBV5-1	TRBJ2-5	CASSLARGGRETQYF	TGCGCCAGCAGCTTGGCCCGGGGAGGCCGGGAGACCCAGTACTTC
.	.	TRBV6-1	TRBJ1-2	CASSETGLATGIYGYTF	TGTGCCAGCAGTGAAACAGGGCTGGCAACAGGGATCTATGGCTACACCTTC
.	TRBD1	TRBV28	TRBJ1-2	CATGQDPERDYGYTF	TGTGCCACCGGACAGGACCCTGAAAGAGACTATGGCTACACCTTC
.	TRBD2	TRBV19	TRBJ2-1	CASSIAPASGGFGDEQFF	TGTGCCAGTAGTATAGCCCCCGCTAGCGGGGGGTTCGGGGATGAGCAGTTCTTC
.	.	TRBV5-8	TRBJ1-2	CASSHIRDTHGYTF	TGTGCCAGCAGTCATATCCGGGACACCCATGGCTACACCTTC
.	.	TRBV30	TRBJ1-3	CAWKRAGNTIYF	TGTGCCTGGAAGCGGGCTGGAAACACCATATATTTT
once	.	TRBV19	TRBJ2-5	CASSINLQETQYF	TGTGCCAGTAGTATTAACTTGCAAGAGACCCAGTACTTC